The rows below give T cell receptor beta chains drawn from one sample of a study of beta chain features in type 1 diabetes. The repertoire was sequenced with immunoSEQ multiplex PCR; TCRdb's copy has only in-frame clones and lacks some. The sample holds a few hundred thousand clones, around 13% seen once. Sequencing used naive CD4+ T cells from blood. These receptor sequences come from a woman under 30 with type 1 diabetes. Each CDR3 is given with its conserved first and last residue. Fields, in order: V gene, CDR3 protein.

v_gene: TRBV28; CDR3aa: CASSLGRGGETQYF
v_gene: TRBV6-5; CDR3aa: CASSPGGSPLHF
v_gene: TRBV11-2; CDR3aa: CASSLGVKETQYF
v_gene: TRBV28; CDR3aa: CASSSPTGSPYTQYF
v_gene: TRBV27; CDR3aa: CASRGGLGRDEQYF
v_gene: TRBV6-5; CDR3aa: CASRLSGEETQYF
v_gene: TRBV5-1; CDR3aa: CASSNGGTGNEQFF
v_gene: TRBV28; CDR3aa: CASSAGGHGYTF
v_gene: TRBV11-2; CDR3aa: CASSSTSGSSYNEQFF
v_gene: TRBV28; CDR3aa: CASSQDRGNQPQHF
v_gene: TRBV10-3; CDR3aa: CAISEGSGGAEQFF
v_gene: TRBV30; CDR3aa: CAWTLPDNEQFF
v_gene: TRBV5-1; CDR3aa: CASSLVVGTDGNTEAFF
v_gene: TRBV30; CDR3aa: CAWSGQSSYNEQFF
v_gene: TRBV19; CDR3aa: CASSNPLLLGGNEQYF
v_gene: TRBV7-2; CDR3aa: CASKNAGWGTDTQYF
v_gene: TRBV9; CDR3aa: CASGVRTGGHLSSYNEQFF
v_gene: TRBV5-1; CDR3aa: CASSPPPERGGPLAKNIQYF
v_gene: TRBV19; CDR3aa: CASSNKGHHEQYF
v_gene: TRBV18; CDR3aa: CASSDGQGRGDTQYF
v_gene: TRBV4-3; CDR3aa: CASSQVAGGPNTQYF
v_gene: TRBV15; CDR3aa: CATSRDLEGHRRSYEQYF
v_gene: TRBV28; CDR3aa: CASSFSLAGFDEQFF
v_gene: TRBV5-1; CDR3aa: CASSYGGMTDTQYF
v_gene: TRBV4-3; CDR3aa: CASSQGGGQGDYEQYF
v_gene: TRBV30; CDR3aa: CAWSYQGYEQYF
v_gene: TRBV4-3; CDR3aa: CASSQEGRTDTQYF
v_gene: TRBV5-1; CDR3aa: CASSGSGTAYSPLHF
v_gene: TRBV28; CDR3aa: CASSFSAGVTYEQYF
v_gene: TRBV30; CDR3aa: CAWGRDRFSSYEQYF
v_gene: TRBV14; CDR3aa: CASSQLGQSNSPLHF
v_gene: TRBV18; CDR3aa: CASSPDRVEAFF
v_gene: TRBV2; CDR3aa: CASSERSYEQYF
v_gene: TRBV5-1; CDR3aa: CASSKAENTEAFF
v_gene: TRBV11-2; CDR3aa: CASSLRTQRGGELFF
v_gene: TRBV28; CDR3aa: CASSPGTVRSGANVLTF
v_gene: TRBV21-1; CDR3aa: CASSKSGTSGTSTDTQYF
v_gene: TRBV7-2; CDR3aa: CASSWISGGRETQYF
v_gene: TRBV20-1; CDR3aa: CSATGSYEQYF
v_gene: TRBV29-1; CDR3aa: CSVSGRTSETQYF
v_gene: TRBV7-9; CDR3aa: CASSFGTDQPQHF
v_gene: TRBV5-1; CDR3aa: CASSLGAGYLVPFF
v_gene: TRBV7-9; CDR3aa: CASSRDREGYTF
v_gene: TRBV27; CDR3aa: CASSLWTGLYQETQYF
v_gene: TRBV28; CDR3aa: CASSSRLTANYGYTF
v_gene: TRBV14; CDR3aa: CASSPLTGSGANVLTF
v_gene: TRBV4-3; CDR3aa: CASSQDLPTPFRTTQYF
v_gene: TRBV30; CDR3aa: CAWLRPSSYEQYF
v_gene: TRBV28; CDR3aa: CASRLDRVRNQPQHF
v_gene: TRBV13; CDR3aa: CASSRQNTIYF
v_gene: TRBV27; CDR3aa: CASRTLEGPIGYGYTF
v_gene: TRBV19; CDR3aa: CASSRTGANYGYTF
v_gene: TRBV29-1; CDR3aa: CSVIDQQGYSEAFF
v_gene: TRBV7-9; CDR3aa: CASSARTGMNTEAFF